One and the same sample provided the 22 T cell receptor beta chains below, sequenced in a study of blood T cell repertoires in COVID-19. Assay: immunoSEQ multiplex PCR; the TCRdb copy retains only in-frame clones and omits some. The sample carries approximately 27,000 clones, more than 80% recorded once. The sequenced sample consisted of peripheral blood. The receptors here all came from a man aged 55 to 70 with acute or convalescent COVID-19.

The chain uses TRBV28 and TRBJ1-1; tentatively, D is TRBD1 (5 bases). V shed 4 bases and J shed 5 bases, with 8 bases lying between them. Germline lookup yields CDR1 MDHEN and CDR2 SYDVKM. The CDR3 totals 12 residues. CDR3 DNA sequence: TGTGCCAGCAGTTGGGGCGGAACTGAAGCTTTCTTT. This encodes CASSWGGTEAFF.

CDR3 loop: CASSLTTGVQETQYF. CDR3 in DNA: TGTGCCAGCAGCTTAACGACAGGGGTCCAAGAGACCCAGTACTTC. V and J are TRBV7-8 and TRBJ2-5, with TRBD1 matching 8 bases. Germline V CDR1 and CDR2: SGHVS, FQNEAQ. This CDR3 contains 15 residues. V was pared by 2 bases and J by 1 base, with 3 bases of the junction left unmatched.

This clone was observed once. The genes are TRBV14 and TRBJ1-4; tentative D call: TRBD1 (6 bases). In germline, CDR1 is SGHDN, CDR2 FVKESK. This CDR3 has 14 amino acids. V was shortened by 5 bases and J by 8 bases, with 15 bases between the two germline ends. The chain's CDR3 is CASSERQGKEKLFF. Here the CDR3 DNA reads TGTGCCAGCAGCGAGCGGCAGGGGAAGGAAAAACTGTTTTTT.

The chain carries TRBV13 and TRBJ2-7, with 14 nucleotides matching TRBD2. This CDR3 has 16 residues. J gave up 4 bases and V 5 bases, and 7 bases lay outside the gene matches. Germline V CDR1 and CDR2: PRHDT, FYEKMQ (reference sequence). CDR3 loop: CASSTTSGRENYEQYF. The CDR3 nucleotides read TGTGCCAGCAGCACGACTAGCGGGAGGGAAAATTACGAGCAGTACTTC.

The chain recombines TRBV4-1 with TRBJ1-1, with 12 nucleotides matching TRBD1. CDR1 is MGHRA and CDR2 is YSYEKL in the germline V gene. Unmatched junction bases numbered 19, after V lost 6 bases and J lost 8 bases. The CDR3 runs 18 residues. The CDR3: CASRGIRGTGGDPPEAFF. CDR3 in DNA: TGCGCCAGCAGGGGGATCAGGGGGACAGGGGGCGACCCCCCCGAAGCTTTCTTT.

By share, this clone ranks as medium-sized. This chain uses TRBV27 with TRBJ2-1; TRBD2 aligns across 7 bases. This CDR3 region has 14 residues. V gave up 4 bases and J gave up 3 bases; unmatched junction bases: 3. Germline CDR1 is MNHEY and CDR2 is SMNVEV (reference sequence). In DNA form, the CDR3 reads TGTGCCAGCAGTTCCAGCGGGGTCTACAATGAGCAGTTCTTC. Translating gives CASSSSGVYNEQFF.

V and J are TRBV6-6 and TRBJ1-4; possible D gene TRBD1, 5 bases. Germline CDR1 is MNHNY and CDR2 is SVGAGI (reference sequence). This CDR3 comprises 12 residues. Trimming pared 6 bases from V and 8 bases from J, leaving 10 bases between. In DNA form, the CDR3 reads TGTGCCAGCAGCGGGGGGGGAGAAAAACTGTTTTTT. This codes for CASSGGGEKLFF.

The chain uses TRBV30 and TRBJ2-1; 9 positions match TRBD2. Trimming removed 1 base from V and 6 bases from J; junction bases left unmatched: 1. CDR1 and CDR2 (germline): GTSNPN, SVGIG (reference sequence). The CDR3 has 13 amino acids. The CDR3 is CAWSGLAANEQFF. The CDR3 nucleotides are TGTGCCTGGAGTGGACTAGCGGCCAATGAGCAGTTCTTC.

The chain joins TRBV3-1 (or the pseudogene TRBV3-2) to TRBJ1-3; D call uncertain. V dropped 2 bases and J dropped 0 bases, with 11 bases sitting between them. CDR1 is LGHDT, CDR2 YNNKEL, per germline (reference sequence). This CDR3 region has 16 residues. CDR3 region: CASSQLAGGSGNTIYF. DNA of the CDR3: TGTGCCAGCAGCCAATTAGCCGGAGGCTCTGGAAACACCATATATTTT.

The rearrangement joins TRBV27 to TRBJ2-3; 9 bases line up with TRBD1. The junction had 6 bases not matched to a gene; V was cut back by 0 bases and J by 2 bases. The CDR3 covers 17 residues. The germline V gene encodes CDR1 MNHEY and CDR2 SMNVEV (reference sequence). The CDR3 coding sequence is TGTGCCAGCAGTTTATCGTGGGACAGGGCCCTCACAGATACGCAGTATTTT. It encodes CASSLSWDRALTDTQYF.

The chain has TRBV27 and TRBJ1-6; TRBD1 matches 8 bases. CDR3 size: 17 residues. CDR1 is MNHEY and CDR2 is SMNVEV in the germline V gene (reference sequence). The ends lost 5 bases at V and 1 base at J; junction bases unmatched: 7. The CDR3 sequence: CASSIRTGGSYNSPLHF. CDR3 DNA sequence: TGTGCCAGCAGTATCCGAACAGGGGGATCCTATAATTCACCCCTCCACTTT.

V is TRBV13 and J is TRBJ1-2; 11 bases match TRBD1. The CDR3 is made up of 15 amino acids. Losses at the gene ends were 5 bases for V and 8 bases for J; bases not matched to a gene: 10. Germline-derived CDR1 and CDR2 are PRHDT and FYEKMQ (reference sequence). Here the CDR3 reads CASSLGTGGPGGYTF. Here the CDR3 DNA reads TGTGCCAGCAGCCTGGGGACAGGGGGTCCTGGGGGCTACACCTTC. Variable domain in full (rest from reference TRBV13 and TRBJ1-2): AAGVIQSPRHLIKEKRETATLKCYPIPRHDTVYWYQQGPGQDPQFLISFYEKMQSDKGSIPDRFSAQQFSDYHSELNMSSLELGDSALYFCASSLGTGGPGGYTFGSGTRLTVV.

The rearrangement uses TRBV3-1 (or the pseudogene TRBV3-2) and TRBJ2-7; tentatively, D is TRBD1 (5 bases). Trimming pared 0 bases from V and 3 bases from J, leaving 12 bases between. Germline CDR1 and CDR2: LGHDT and YNNKEL (reference sequence). CDR3 length: 15 amino acids. The CDR3 DNA reads TGTGCCAGCAGCCAAGATTACGTTCAGGGCTACGAGCAGTACTTC. It specifies CASSQDYVQGYEQYF.

The chain carries TRBV5-6 and TRBJ1-2; maybe TRBD1 (5 bases). Germline values: CDR1 SGHDT, CDR2 YYEEEE. The ends were cut back, 4 bases at V and 4 bases at J, with 14 bases in the middle. There are 14 residues in the CDR3. This CDR3 reads CASSVDRGVYGYTF. In DNA form, the CDR3 reads TGTGCCAGCAGCGTCGACAGAGGAGTCTATGGCTACACCTTC. Using reference TRBV5-6 and TRBJ1-2 for the parts outside the CDR3, the full variable domain is DAGVTQSPTHLIKTRGQQVTLRCSPKSGHDTVSWYQQALGQGPQFIFQYYEEEERQRGNFPDRFSGHQFPNYSSELNVNALLLGDSALYLCASSVDRGVYGYTFGSGTRLTVV.

The chain has TRBV19 and TRBJ1-2; D is undetermined. The V gene lost 1 base and the J gene lost 9 bases, with 15 bases spanning the gap. Germline CDR1 LNHDA, CDR2 SQIVND (reference sequence). CDR3 length: 14 amino acids. The DNA of the CDR3 is TGTGCCAGTAGTATAGGAGGTTTCTACGCACGCTACACCTTC. This sequence encodes CASSIGGFYARYTF.

The rearrangement links TRBV14 to TRBJ2-1; weak D call: TRBD2 (7 bases). Germline V gene sequence: CDR1 SGHDN, CDR2 FVKESK. This CDR3 region has 15 residues. The V gene lost 1 base and the J gene lost 6 bases, with 13 bases spanning the gap. For the CDR3, the DNA is TGTGCCAGCAGCCAAGTCCGGGGGGCGGGCAATGAGCAGTTCTTC. Residues: CASSQVRGAGNEQFF.

This sequence joins TRBV10-3 and TRBJ2-7, with a weak D call TRBD1 (5 bases). The CDR3 contains 12 residues. Trimming took off 2 bases at V and 3 bases at J, with 5 bases between the two ends. Germline-derived CDR1 and CDR2 are ENHRY and SYGVKD. Here the CDR3 reads CAISEQGYEQYF. CDR3 in DNA: TGTGCCATCAGTGAGCAGGGCTACGAGCAGTACTTC.

The chain has TRBV6-1 and TRBJ2-3, with D possibly matching TRBD2 (6 bases). Looked up from germline, CDR1 is MNHNS and CDR2 is SASEGT. Deletions cut 1 base from V and 2 bases from J, with 25 bases between. This CDR3 has 20 residues. The CDR3 protein is CASSEVPGWGLIPITDTQYF. The CDR3 DNA reads as TGTGCCAGCAGTGAAGTGCCTGGGTGGGGACTCATCCCAATCACAGATACGCAGTATTTT.

The chain uses TRBV6-5 and TRBJ1-6, with D unresolved. With 10 bases removed from V and 17 bases from J, the gap between germline ends came to 18 bases. The germline V gene has CDR1 MNHEY and CDR2 SVGAGI. The CDR3 loop spans 11 amino acids. CDR3 coding DNA: TGTGCCACCTCGAGGCCCCCGGGAGTCCACTTT. Protein sequence: CATSRPPGVHF.

This clone was recorded a few times. The V gene is TRBV19, the J gene TRBJ1-5; 7 bases are a match to TRBD1. CDR1 is LNHDA, CDR2 SQIVND, per germline (reference sequence). This CDR3 has 14 amino acids. V lost 7 bases, J lost 1 base, and 4 bases stayed unmatched. The CDR3 here is CASKGARSNQPQHF. The CDR3, as DNA: TGTGCCAGTAAGGGGGCTCGGAGCAATCAGCCCCAGCATTTT.

V usage is TRBV21-1 and J usage is TRBJ2-7; the table's D call, TRBD1, was not checked against the DNA. TRBV21-1 is a documented pseudogene. The CDR3 has 15 amino acids. The CDR3 DNA reads TGTGCCAGCAGCCACCCCGACAGGAAGTCCTACGAGCAGTACTTC. As protein: CASSHPDRKSYEQYF.

The rearrangement uses TRBV7-6 and TRBJ2-1; 10 positions match TRBD1. The CDR3 runs 15 residues. CDR1 is SGHVS, CDR2 FNYEAQ, per germline. The V segment lost 4 bases and the J segment 3 bases; nucleotides outside the gene matches: 3. The CDR3 DNA reads as TGTGCCAGCAGCTCGACAGGGGGCGGCTACAATGAGCAGTTCTTC. It yields the protein CASSSTGGGYNEQFF.